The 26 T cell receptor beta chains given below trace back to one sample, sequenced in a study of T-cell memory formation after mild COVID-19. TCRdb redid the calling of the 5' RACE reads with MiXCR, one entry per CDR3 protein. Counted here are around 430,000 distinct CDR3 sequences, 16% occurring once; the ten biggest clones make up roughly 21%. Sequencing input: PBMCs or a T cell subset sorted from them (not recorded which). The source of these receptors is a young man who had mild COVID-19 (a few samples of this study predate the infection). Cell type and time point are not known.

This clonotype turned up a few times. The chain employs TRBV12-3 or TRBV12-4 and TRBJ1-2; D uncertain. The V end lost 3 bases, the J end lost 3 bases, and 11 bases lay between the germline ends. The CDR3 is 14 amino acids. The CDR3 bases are TGTGCCAGCAGTTTTTATCCGGGTGACTATGGCTACACCTTC. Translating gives CASSFYPGDYGYTF.

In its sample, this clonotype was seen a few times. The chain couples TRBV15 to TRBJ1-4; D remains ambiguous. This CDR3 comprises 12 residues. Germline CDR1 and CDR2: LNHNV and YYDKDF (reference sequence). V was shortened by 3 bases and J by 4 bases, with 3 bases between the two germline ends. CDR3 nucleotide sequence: TGTGCCACCAGCAGGTATAATGAAAAACTGTTTTTT. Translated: CATSRYNEKLFF.

The CDR3 DNA reads TGTGCCAGCAGTTACGAGGAGGGGGTGGTCGAGCAGTACGTC. Encoded protein: CASSYEEGVVEQYV. The chain links TRBV6-6 to TRBJ2-7; D is perhaps TRBD1 or TRBD2 (6 bases each). Germline V gives CDR1 MNHNY, CDR2 SVGAGI (reference sequence). The V and J ends lost 2 bases and 6 bases respectively, with 14 bases between them. The CDR3 has 14 amino acids.

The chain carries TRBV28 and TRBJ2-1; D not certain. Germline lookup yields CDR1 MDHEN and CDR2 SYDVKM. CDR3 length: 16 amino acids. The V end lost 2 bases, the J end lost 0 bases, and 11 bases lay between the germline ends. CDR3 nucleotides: TGTGCCAGCAGTTTAGCTGCCCCGAGCTCCTACAATGAGCAGTTCTTC. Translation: CASSLAAPSSYNEQFF.

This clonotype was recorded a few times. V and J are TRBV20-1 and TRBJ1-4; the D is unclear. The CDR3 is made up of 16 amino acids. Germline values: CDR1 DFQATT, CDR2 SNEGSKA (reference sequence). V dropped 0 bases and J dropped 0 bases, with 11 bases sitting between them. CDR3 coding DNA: TGCAGTGCTAGAGATAATACGCACTCAACTAATGAAAAACTGTTTTTT. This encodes CSARDNTHSTNEKLFF.

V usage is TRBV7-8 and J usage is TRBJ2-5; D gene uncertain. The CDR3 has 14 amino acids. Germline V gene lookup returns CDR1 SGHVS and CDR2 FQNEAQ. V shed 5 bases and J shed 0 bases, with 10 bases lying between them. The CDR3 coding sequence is TGTGCCAGCAGCCGCCGGGTGTACCAAGAGACCCAGTACTTC. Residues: CASSRRVYQETQYF.

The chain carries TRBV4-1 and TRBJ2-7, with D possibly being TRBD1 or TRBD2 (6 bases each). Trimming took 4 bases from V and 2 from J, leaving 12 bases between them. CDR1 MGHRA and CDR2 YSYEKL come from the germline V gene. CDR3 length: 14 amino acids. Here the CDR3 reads CASSPGDTPYEQYF. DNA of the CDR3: TGCGCCAGCAGCCCGGGGGACACACCCTACGAGCAGTACTTC.

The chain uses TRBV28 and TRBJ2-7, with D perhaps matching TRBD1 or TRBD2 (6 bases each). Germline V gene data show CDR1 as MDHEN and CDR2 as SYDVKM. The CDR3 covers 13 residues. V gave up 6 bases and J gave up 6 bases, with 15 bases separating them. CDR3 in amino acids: CASSRGGTPEQYV. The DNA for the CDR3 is TGTGCCAGCAGCCGGGGCGGGACACCCGAGCAGTACGTC.

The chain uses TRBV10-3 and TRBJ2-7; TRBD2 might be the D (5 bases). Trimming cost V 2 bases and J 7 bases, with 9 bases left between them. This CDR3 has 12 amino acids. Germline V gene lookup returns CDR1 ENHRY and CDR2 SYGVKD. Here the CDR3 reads CAISEPRREQYF. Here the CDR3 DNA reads TGTGCCATCAGTGAGCCTAGGAGGGAGCAGTACTTC.

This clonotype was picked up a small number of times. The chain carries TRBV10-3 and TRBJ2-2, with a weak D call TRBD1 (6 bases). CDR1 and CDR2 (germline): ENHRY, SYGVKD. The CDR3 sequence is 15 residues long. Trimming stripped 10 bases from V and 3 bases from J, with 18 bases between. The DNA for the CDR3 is TGTGCCACCCGAGGACAGAACGCGGACACCGGGGAGCTGTTTTTT. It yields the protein CATRGQNADTGELFF.

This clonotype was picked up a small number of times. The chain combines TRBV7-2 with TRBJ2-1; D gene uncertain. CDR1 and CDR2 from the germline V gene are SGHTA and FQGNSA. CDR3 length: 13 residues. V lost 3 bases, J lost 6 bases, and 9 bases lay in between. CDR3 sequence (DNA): TGTGCCAGCAGCTTTCAATCTGGCAATGAGCAGTTCTTC. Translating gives CASSFQSGNEQFF. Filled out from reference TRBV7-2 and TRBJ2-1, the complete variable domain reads GAGVSQSPSNKVTEKGKDVELRCDPISGHTALYWYRQSLGQGLEFLIYFQGNSAPDKSGLPSDRFSAERTGGSVSTLTIQRTQQEDSAVYLCASSFQSGNEQFFGPGTRLTVL.

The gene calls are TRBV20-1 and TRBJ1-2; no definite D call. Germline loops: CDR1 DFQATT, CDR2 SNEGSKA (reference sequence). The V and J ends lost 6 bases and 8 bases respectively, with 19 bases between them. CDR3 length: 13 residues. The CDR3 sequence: CSATTPRAGGYTF. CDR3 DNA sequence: TGCAGTGCCACTACCCCAAGGGCCGGCGGCTACACCTTC.

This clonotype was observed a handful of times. The CDR3 loop is CATSDLPPGQGATGSANEKLFF. In nucleotides, the CDR3 is TGTGCCACCAGTGATTTGCCTCCGGGACAGGGGGCTACGGGATCGGCTAATGAAAAACTGTTTTTT. This chain uses TRBV24-1 with TRBJ1-4, with 12 bases fitting TRBD1. The CDR3 covers 22 residues. Per the germline V gene, CDR1 is KGHDR and CDR2 is SFDVKD. Trimming took 0 bases from V and 3 from J; bases not matched to a gene: 16.

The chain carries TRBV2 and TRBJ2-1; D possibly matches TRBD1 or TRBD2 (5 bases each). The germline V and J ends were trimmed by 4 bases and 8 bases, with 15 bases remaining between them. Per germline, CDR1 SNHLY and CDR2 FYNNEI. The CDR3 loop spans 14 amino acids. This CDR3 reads CASSACRECDEQFF. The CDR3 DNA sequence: TGTGCCAGCAGTGCGTGCAGGGAGTGTGATGAGCAGTTCTTC.

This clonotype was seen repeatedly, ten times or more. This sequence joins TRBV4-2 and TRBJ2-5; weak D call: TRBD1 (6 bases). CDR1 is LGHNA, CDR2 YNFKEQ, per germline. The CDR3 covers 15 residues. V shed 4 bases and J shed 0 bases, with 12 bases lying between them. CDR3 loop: CASSPQWDNQETQYF. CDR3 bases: TGTGCCAGCAGCCCCCAATGGGACAACCAAGAGACCCAGTACTTC.

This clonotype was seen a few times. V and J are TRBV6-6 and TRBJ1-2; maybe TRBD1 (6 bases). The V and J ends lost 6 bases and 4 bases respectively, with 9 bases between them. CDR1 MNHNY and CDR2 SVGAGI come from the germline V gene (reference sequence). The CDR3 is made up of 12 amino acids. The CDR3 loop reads CASSTGIYGYTF. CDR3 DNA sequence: TGTGCCAGCAGCACAGGGATCTATGGCTACACCTTC.

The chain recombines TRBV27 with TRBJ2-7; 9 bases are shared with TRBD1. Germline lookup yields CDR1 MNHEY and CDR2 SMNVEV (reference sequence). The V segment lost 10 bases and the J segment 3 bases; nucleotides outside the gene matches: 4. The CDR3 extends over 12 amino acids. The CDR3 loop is CATQGQGYEQYF. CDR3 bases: TGTGCCACCCAGGGACAGGGCTACGAGCAGTACTTC.

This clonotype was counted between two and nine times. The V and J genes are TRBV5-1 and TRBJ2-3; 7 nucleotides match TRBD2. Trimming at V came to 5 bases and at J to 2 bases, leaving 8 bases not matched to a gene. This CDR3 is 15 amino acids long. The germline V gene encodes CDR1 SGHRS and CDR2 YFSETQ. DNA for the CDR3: TGCGCCAGCAGGGATGGAGCGGGGTACACAGATACGCAGTATTTT. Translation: CASRDGAGYTDTQYF.

DNA of the CDR3: TGTGCCAGCAGGTTCTCCTATAATTCACCCCTCCACTTT. It translates to CASRFSYNSPLHF. The rearrangement uses TRBV6-5 and TRBJ1-6; no definite D call. Germline CDR1 MNHEY, CDR2 SVGAGI. The CDR3 is 13 residues long. Trimming pared 6 bases from V and 0 bases from J, leaving 3 bases between.

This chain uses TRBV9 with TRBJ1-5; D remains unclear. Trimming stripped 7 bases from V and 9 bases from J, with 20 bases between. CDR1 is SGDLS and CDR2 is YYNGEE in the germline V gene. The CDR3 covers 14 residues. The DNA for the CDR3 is TGTGCCAGCCCCCAGGTTGGGGTTCATACGCCCCAGCATTTT. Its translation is CASPQVGVHTPQHF. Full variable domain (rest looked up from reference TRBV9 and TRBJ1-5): DSGVTQTPKHLITATGQRVTLRCSPRSGDLSVYWYQQSLDQGLQFLIQYYNGEERAKGNILERFSAQQFPDLHSELNLSSLELGDSALYFCASPQVGVHTPQHFGDGTRLSIL.

The CDR3 region is CASSLTRGLNTGELFF. The CDR3 bases are TGTGCCAGCAGCTTAACGAGGGGACTTAACACCGGGGAGCTGTTTTTT. The chain employs TRBV7-3 and TRBJ2-2, with D possibly being TRBD2 (6 bases). The CDR3 has 16 amino acids. V lost 0 bases and J 2 bases, leaving 10 bases between the germline ends. The germline V gene encodes CDR1 SGHTA and CDR2 FQGTGA.

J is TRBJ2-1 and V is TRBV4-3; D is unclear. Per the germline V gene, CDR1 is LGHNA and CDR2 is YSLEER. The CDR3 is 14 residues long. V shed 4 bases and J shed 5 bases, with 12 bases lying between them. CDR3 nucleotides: TGCGCCAGCAGCCCTCGTATAGCCGACAATGAGCAGTTCTTC. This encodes CASSPRIADNEQFF.

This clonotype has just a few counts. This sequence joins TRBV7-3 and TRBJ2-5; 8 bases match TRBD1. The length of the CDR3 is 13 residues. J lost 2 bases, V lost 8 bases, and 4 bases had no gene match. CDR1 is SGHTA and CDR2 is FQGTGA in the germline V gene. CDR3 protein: CASAWTGQETQYF. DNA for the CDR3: TGTGCCAGCGCCTGGACAGGGCAAGAGACCCAGTACTTC. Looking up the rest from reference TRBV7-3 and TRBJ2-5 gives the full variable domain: GAGVSQTPSNKVTEKGKYVELRCDPISGHTALYWYRQSLGQGPEFLIYFQGTGAADDSGLPNDRFFAVRPEGSVSTLKIQRTERGDSAVYLCASAWTGQETQYFGPGTRLLVL.

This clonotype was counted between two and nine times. The CDR3, as DNA: TGTGCCAGCAGTTCTTTAAGGACAGGGGTCATCTACGAGCAGTACTTC. Its translation is CASSSLRTGVIYEQYF. The chain has TRBV27 and TRBJ2-7, with 9 bases fitting TRBD1. The CDR3 extends over 16 amino acids. Germline CDR1 MNHEY, CDR2 SMNVEV (reference sequence). Unmatched junction bases numbered 10, after V lost 4 bases and J lost 3 bases.

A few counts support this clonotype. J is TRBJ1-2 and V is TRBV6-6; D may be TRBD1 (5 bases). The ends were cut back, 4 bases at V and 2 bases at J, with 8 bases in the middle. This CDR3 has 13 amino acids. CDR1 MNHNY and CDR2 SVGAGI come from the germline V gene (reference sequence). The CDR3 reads CASSWGENYGYTF. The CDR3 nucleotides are TGTGCCAGCAGTTGGGGGGAGAACTATGGCTACACCTTC.

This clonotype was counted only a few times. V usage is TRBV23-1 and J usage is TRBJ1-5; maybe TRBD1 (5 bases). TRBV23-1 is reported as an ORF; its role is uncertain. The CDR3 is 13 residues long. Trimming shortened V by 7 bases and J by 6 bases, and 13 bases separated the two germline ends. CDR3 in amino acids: CASIGRGGQPQHF. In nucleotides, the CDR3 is TGCGCCAGCATTGGAAGGGGCGGTCAGCCCCAGCATTTT.